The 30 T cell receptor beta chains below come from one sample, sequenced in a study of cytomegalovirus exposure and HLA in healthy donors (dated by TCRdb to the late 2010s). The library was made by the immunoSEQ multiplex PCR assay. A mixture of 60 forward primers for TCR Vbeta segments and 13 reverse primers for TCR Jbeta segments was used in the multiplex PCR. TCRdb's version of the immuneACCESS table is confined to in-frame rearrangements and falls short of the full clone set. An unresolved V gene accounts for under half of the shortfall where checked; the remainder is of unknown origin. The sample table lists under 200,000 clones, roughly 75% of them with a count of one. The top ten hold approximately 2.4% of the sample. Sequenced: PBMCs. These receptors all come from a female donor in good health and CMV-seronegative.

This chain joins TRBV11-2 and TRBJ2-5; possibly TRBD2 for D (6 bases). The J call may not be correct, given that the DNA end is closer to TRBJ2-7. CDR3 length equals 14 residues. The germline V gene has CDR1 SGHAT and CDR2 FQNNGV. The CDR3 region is CASSLVGGEYEQYF. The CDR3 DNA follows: TGTGCCAGCAGCTTAGTGGGGGGTGAATACGAGCAGTACTTC.

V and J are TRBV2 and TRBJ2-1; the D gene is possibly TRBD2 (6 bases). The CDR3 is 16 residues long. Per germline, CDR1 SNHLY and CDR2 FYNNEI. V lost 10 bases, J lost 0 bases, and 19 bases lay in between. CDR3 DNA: TGTGCCACCGGTAACGCGGCGGGGCGCTCCTACAATGAGCAGTTCTTC. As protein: CATGNAAGRSYNEQFF.

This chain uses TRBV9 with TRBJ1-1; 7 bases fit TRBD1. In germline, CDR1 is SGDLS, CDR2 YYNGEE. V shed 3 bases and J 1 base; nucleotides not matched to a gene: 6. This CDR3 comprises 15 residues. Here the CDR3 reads CASSARQGTNTEAFF. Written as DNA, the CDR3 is TGTGCCAGCAGCGCCAGACAGGGTACGAACACTGAAGCTTTCTTT.

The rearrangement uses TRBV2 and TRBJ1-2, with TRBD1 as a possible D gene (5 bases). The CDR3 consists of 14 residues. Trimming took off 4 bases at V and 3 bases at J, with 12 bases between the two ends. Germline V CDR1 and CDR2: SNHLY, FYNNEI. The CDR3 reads CASSGGRGDYGYTF. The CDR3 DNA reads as TGTGCCAGCAGTGGGGGTCGGGGGGACTATGGCTACACCTTC.

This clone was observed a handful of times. CDR3 DNA: TGCGCCAGCAGCCAAGAAGGGACCAGGGGGGAGCCCCAGCATTTT. Amino acid sequence: CASSQEGTRGEPQHF. The chain joins TRBV4-3 to TRBJ1-5; 7 positions match TRBD1. Germline loops: CDR1 LGHNA, CDR2 YSLEER. V shed 0 bases, J shed 8 bases, and the junction held 7 bases outside the gene matches. CDR3 length equals 15 residues.

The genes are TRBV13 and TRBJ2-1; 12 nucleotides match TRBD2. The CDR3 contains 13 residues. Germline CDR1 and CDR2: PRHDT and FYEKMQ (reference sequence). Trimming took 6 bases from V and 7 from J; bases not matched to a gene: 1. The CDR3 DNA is TGTGCCAGCAGAACTAGCGGGGGGAATGAGCAGTTCTTC. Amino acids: CASRTSGGNEQFF.

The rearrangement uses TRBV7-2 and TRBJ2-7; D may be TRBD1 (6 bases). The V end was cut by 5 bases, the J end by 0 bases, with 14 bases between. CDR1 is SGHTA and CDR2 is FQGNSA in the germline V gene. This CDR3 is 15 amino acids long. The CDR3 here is CASSTTGPSSYEQYF. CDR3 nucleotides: TGTGCCAGCAGCACCACAGGGCCAAGCTCCTACGAGCAGTACTTC.

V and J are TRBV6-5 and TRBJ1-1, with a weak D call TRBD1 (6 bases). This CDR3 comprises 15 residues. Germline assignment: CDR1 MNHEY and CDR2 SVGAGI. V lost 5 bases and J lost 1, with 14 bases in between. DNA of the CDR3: TGTGCCAGCAGTCCCAAGTGGGGGCGGAACACTGAAGCTTTCTTT. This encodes CASSPKWGRNTEAFF.

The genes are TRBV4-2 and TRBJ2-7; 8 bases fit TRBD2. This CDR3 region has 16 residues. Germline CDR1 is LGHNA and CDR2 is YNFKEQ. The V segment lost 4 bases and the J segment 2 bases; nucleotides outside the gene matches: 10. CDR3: CASSPLLFSGAYEQYF. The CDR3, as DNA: TGTGCCAGCAGCCCCCTCCTCTTTAGCGGGGCCTACGAGCAGTACTTC.

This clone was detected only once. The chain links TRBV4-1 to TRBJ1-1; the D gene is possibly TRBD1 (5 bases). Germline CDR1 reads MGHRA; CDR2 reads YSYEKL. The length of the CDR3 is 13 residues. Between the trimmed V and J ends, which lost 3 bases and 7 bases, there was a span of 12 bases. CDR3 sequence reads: CASSHLGPDEAFF. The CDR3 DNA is TGCGCCAGCAGCCATCTGGGGCCCGATGAAGCTTTCTTT.

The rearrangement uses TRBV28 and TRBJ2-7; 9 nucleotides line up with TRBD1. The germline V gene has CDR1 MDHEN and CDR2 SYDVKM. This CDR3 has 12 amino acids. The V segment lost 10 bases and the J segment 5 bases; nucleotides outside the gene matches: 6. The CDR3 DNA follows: TGTGCCACCGGGGACAGGGTCCACGAGCAGTACTTC. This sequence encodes CATGDRVHEQYF.

The CDR3 nucleotides are TGTGCCAGCAGCACCGGACAGGCGGCTAACTATGGCTACACCTTC. Translating gives CASSTGQAANYGYTF. This sequence joins TRBV5-4 and TRBJ1-2, with 7 nucleotides matching TRBD1. The germline V gene encodes CDR1 SGHNT and CDR2 YYREEE (reference sequence). Unmatched junction bases numbered 6, after V lost 4 bases and J lost 0 bases. This CDR3 has 15 amino acids.

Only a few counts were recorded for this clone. The CDR3 nucleotides are TGTGCCAGCTCCCCCACTGACAGATACACTGAAGCTTTCTTT. This translates into CASSPTDRYTEAFF. This chain connects TRBV18 to TRBJ1-1, with D tentatively TRBD1 (5 bases). CDR3 length: 14 residues. The germline V gene has CDR1 KGHSH and CDR2 LQKENI. Between the trimmed V and J ends, which lost 6 bases and 3 bases, there was a span of 14 bases.

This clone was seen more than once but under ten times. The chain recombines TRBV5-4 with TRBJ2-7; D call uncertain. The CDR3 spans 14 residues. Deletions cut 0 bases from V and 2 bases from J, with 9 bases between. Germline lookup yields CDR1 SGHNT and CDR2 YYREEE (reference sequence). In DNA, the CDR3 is TGTGCCAGCAGCTTGGGCAGCGTAACCTACGAGCAGTACTTC. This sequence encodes CASSLGSVTYEQYF. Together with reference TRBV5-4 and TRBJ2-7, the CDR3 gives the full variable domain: ETGVTQSPTHLIKTRGQQVTLRCSSQSGHNTVSWYQQALGQGPQFIFQYYREEENGRGNFPPRFSGLQFPNYSSELNVNALELDDSALYLCASSLGSVTYEQYFGPGTRLTVT.

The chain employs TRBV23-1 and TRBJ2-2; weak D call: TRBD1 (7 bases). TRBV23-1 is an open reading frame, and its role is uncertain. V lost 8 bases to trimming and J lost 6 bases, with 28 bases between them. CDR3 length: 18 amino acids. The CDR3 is CASPTGRGAVLPAGELFF. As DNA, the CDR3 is TGCGCCAGCCCCACGGGCAGGGGGGCAGTCCTGCCGGCCGGGGAGCTGTTTTTT.

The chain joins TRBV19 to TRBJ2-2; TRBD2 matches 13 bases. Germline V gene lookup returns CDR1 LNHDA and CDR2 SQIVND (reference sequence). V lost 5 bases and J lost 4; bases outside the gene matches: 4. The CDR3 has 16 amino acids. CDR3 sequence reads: CASSARTSGGTGELFF. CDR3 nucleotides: TGTGCCAGTAGTGCTAGGACTAGCGGGGGCACCGGGGAGCTGTTTTTT. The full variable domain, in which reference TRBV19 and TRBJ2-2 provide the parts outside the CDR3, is DGGITQSPKYLFRKEGQNVTLSCEQNLNHDAMYWYRQDPGQGLRLIYYSQIVNDFQKGDIAEGYSVSREKKESFPLTVTSAQKNPTAFYLCASSARTSGGTGELFFGEGSRLTVL.

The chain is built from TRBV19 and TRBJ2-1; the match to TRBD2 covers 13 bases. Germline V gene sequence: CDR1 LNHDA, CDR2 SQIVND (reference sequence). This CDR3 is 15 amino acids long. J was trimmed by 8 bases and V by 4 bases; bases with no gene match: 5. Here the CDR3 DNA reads TGTGCCAGTAGTACTACTAGCGGGGGGGCCGATGAGCAGTTCTTC. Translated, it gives CASSTTSGGADEQFF. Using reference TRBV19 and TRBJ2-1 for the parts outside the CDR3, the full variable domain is DGGITQSPKYLFRKEGQNVTLSCEQNLNHDAMYWYRQDPGQGLRLIYYSQIVNDFQKGDIAEGYSVSREKKESFPLTVTSAQKNPTAFYLCASSTTSGGADEQFFGPGTRLTVL.

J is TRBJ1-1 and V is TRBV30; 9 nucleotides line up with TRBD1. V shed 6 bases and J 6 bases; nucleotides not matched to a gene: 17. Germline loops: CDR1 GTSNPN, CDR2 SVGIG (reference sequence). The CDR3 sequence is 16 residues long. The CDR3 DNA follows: TGTGCCTGTCCGGGACAGGGATGGATTTTTGGGTCTGAAGCTTTCTTT. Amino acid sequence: CACPGQGWIFGSEAFF.

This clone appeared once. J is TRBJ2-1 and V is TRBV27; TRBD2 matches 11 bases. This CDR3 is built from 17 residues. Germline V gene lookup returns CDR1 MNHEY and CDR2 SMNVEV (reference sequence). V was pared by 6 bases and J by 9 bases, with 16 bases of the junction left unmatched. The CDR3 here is CASSSRGSSGRLVEQFF. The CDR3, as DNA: TGTGCCAGCAGCTCCCGCGGTTCTAGCGGGAGGTTAGTTGAGCAGTTCTTC.

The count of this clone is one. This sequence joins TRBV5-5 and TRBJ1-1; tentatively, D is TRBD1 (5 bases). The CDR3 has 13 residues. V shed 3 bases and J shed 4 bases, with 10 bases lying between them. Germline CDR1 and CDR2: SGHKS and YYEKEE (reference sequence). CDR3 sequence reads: CASSSQGSTEAFF. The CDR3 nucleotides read TGTGCCAGCAGCTCCCAGGGTTCCACTGAAGCTTTCTTT.

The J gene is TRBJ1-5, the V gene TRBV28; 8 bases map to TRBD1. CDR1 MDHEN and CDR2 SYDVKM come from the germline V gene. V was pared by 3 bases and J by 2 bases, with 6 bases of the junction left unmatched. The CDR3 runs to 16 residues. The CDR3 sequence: CASSFPGGTRNQPQHF. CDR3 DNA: TGTGCCAGCAGTTTCCCAGGGGGCACGCGCAATCAGCCCCAGCATTTT.

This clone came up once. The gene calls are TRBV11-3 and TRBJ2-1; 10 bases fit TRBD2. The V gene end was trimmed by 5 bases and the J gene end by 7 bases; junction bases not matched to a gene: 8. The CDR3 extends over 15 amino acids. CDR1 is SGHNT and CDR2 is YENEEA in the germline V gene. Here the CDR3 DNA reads TGTGCCAGCAGCGCCAATAGCGGGAGGTTGAATGAGCAGTTCTTC. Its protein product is CASSANSGRLNEQFF.

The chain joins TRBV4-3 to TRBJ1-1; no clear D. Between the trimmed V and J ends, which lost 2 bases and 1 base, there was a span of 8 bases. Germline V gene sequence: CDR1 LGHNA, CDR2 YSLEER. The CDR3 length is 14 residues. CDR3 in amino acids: CASSQSRQNTEAFF. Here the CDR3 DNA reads TGCGCCAGCAGCCAAAGCAGACAGAACACTGAAGCTTTCTTT.

CDR3 loop: CASRDIQSPGRRGAEAFF. DNA for the CDR3: TGCGCCAGCAGGGACATCCAGTCGCCCGGGCGGCGGGGTGCTGAAGCTTTCTTT. V is TRBV10-2 and J is TRBJ1-1, with a possible D match to TRBD1 (5 bases). This CDR3 has 18 residues. Germline loops: CDR1 WSHSY, CDR2 SAAADI. V lost 6 bases and J 6 bases, leaving 29 bases between the germline ends.

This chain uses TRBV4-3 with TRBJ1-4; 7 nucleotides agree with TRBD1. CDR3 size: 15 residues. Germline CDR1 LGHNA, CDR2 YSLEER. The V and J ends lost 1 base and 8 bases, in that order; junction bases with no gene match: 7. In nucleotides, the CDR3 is TGCGCCAGCAGCCAAGGAGGGGGCGCAGGGGAAAAACTGTTTTTT. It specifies CASSQGGGAGEKLFF.

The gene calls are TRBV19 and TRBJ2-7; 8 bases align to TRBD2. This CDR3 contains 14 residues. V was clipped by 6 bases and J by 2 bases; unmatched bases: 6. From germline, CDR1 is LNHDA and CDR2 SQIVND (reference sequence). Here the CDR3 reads CASSAGLVAYEQYF. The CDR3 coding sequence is TGTGCCAGTAGCGCGGGACTAGTAGCCTACGAGCAGTACTTC.

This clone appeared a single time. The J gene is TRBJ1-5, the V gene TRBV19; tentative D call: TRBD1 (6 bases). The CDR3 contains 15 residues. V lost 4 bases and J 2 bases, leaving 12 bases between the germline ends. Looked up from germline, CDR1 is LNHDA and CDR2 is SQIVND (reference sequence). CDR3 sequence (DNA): TGTGCCAGTAGTACCCAGGGGTTAGGCAATCAGCCCCAGCATTTT. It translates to CASSTQGLGNQPQHF.

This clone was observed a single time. CDR3 sequence: CASSYAGTRDYEQYF. The DNA of the CDR3 is TGTGCCAGCAGCTACGCCGGAACGAGGGACTACGAGCAGTACTTC. V and J are TRBV7-9 and TRBJ2-7; D might be TRBD2 (5 bases). V lost 4 bases to trimming and J lost 3 bases, with 16 bases between them. The CDR3 runs to 15 residues. Germline CDR1 SEHNR, CDR2 FQNEAQ (reference sequence).

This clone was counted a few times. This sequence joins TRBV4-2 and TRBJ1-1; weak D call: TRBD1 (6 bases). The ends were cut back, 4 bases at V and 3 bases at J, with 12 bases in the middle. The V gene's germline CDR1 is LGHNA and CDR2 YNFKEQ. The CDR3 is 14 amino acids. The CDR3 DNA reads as TGTGCCAGCAGCCCCCGGGAGGGGGACACTGAAGCTTTCTTT. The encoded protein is CASSPREGDTEAFF.

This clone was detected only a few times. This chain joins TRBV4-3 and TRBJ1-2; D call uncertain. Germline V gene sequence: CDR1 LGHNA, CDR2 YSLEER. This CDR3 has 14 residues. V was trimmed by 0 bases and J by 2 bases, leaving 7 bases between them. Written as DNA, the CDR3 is TGCGCCAGCAGCCAAGATCGGTCCAACTATGGCTACACCTTC. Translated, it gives CASSQDRSNYGYTF.